Presented here are 32 T cell receptor beta chains from one specimen sequenced in a study of long-term antiretroviral therapy in people with HIV (dated by TCRdb to between 2022 and 2023). The immunoSEQ hsTCRB v3.0 assay was used at survey level resolution for TRB variable region sequencing. This is the immuneACCESS table as TCRdb keeps it, with only in-frame sequences that have V and J called. A part of the clones is gone; compared with another copy, unresolved V genes explain less than half, and the rest is unexplained. A total of around 36,000 clones appear in this sample, about 70% of them only once. The leading ten clones occupy approximately 3.4% of the sample. The source was unsorted PBMCs, collected 3 years after starting antiretroviral therapy. The receptors were sampled from a man aged 50 or older with HIV.

The count of this clone is one. V and J are TRBV30 and TRBJ2-1, with D possibly called TRBD1 or TRBD2 (5 bases each). This CDR3 contains 15 residues. Germline loops: CDR1 GTSNPN, CDR2 SVGIG (reference sequence). The V end lost 3 bases, the J end lost 6 bases, and 18 bases lay between the germline ends. CDR3: CAWSTLGALGNEQFF. Here the CDR3 DNA reads TGTGCCTGGAGCACCCTCGGGGCCCTAGGCAATGAGCAGTTCTTC.

The CDR3 sequence: CASSLDGGNEKLFF. The CDR3 DNA reads as TGTGCCAGCAGCTTGGACGGGGGGAATGAAAAACTGTTTTTT. The chain couples TRBV5-8 to TRBJ1-4, with D possibly matching TRBD1 (5 bases). CDR1 and CDR2 from the germline V gene are SGHTS and YDEGEE. The CDR3 loop spans 14 amino acids. Trimming stripped 0 bases from V and 5 bases from J, with 8 bases between.

This clone was recorded a few times. The V gene is TRBV4-3, the J gene TRBJ2-7; no clear D. There are 13 residues in the CDR3. In germline, CDR1 is LGHNA, CDR2 YSLEER. V gave up 0 bases and J gave up 3 bases, with 6 bases separating them. The CDR3, as DNA: TGCGCCAGCAGCCAAGATTGGGGCTACGAGCAGTACTTC. It translates to CASSQDWGYEQYF.

The rearrangement links TRBV9 to TRBJ2-6; the D is unclear. The germline V gene encodes CDR1 SGDLS and CDR2 YYNGEE. The CDR3 is 12 amino acids. The V gene lost 9 bases and the J gene lost 1 base, with 5 bases spanning the gap. This CDR3 is CATGSGANVLTF. DNA of the CDR3: TGTGCCACTGGATCTGGGGCCAACGTCCTGACTTTC.

The chain joins TRBV6-5 to TRBJ2-7, with 7 bases that match TRBD1. The V gene end was trimmed by 6 bases and the J gene end by 3 bases; junction bases not matched to a gene: 2. This CDR3 comprises 12 residues. In germline, CDR1 is MNHEY, CDR2 SVGAGI. The CDR3 DNA is TGTGCCAGCAGGACAGGGTTCTACGAGCAGTACTTC. It codes for CASRTGFYEQYF.

This chain uses TRBV5-1 with TRBJ2-7; D call uncertain. The CDR3 runs 14 residues. Per the germline V gene, CDR1 is SGHRS and CDR2 is YFSETQ. V dropped 0 bases and J dropped 1 base, with 8 bases sitting between them. In DNA form, the CDR3 reads TGCGCCAGCAGCTTGGCCCCTATATCCTACGAGCAGTACTTC. Its translation: CASSLAPISYEQYF. The variable domain in full, completed from reference TRBV5-1 and TRBJ2-7, reads KAGVTQTPRYLIKTRGQQVTLSCSPISGHRSVSWYQQTPGQGLQFLFEYFSETQRNKGNFPGRFSGRQFSNSRSEMNVSTLELGDSALYLCASSLAPISYEQYFGPGTRLTVT.

The V gene is TRBV18, the J gene TRBJ1-5; D remains ambiguous. V was pared by 3 bases and J by 2 bases, with 17 bases between. The CDR3 runs to 17 residues. Germline CDR1 reads KGHSH; CDR2 reads LQKENI. The CDR3 coding sequence is TGTGCCAGCTCACCCGGAGGGCTCCTAAATCGCAATCAGCCCCAGCATTTT. Translation gives CASSPGGLLNRNQPQHF.

This clone was seen only a few times. CDR3 in amino acids: CASSHRGNNSPLHF. CDR3 DNA: TGTGCCAGCAGCCACAGGGGAAATAATTCACCCCTCCACTTT. V is TRBV11-1 and J is TRBJ1-6; 7 bases are a match to TRBD1. This CDR3 spans 14 amino acids. After removal of 5 bases from V and 5 bases from J, the junction contained 3 bases not matched to a gene. Germline lookup yields CDR1 SGHAT and CDR2 FQDESV (reference sequence). The whole variable domain, remainder taken from reference TRBV11-1 and TRBJ1-6, is EAEVAQSPRYKITEKSQAVAFWCDPISGHATLYWYRQILGQGPELLVQFQDESVVDDSQLPKDRFSAERLKGVDSTLKIQPAELGDSAMYLCASSHRGNNSPLHFGNGTRLTVT.

This clone was seen only a few times. The J gene is TRBJ1-2, the V gene TRBV7-9, with 7 bases matching TRBD1. The CDR3 runs 13 residues. Germline V gives CDR1 SEHNR, CDR2 FQNEAQ (reference sequence). V was pared by 6 bases and J by 6 bases, with 7 bases of the junction left unmatched. The CDR3 spells CASSLTGEDGYTF. The CDR3 DNA reads TGTGCCAGCAGTCTAACAGGGGAGGATGGCTACACCTTC.

The chain couples TRBV5-1 to TRBJ2-7, with D uncertain. CDR1 is SGHRS, CDR2 YFSETQ, per germline. This CDR3 has 14 amino acids. Trimming took 0 bases from V and 2 from J, leaving 9 bases between them. This CDR3 reads CASSLGASAYEQYF. In DNA, the CDR3 is TGCGCCAGCAGCTTGGGGGCCTCGGCCTACGAGCAGTACTTC.

For the CDR3, the DNA is TGTGCCAGCAGGCTAGCGGGGGAGTCCTACAATGAGCAGTTCTTC. This translates into CASRLAGESYNEQFF. The chain is built from TRBV14 and TRBJ2-1, with 10 nucleotides matching TRBD2. Germline V gives CDR1 SGHDN, CDR2 FVKESK. V was clipped by 6 bases and J by 1 base; unmatched bases: 3. CDR3 size: 15 residues.

In DNA form, the CDR3 reads TGCGCCAGCAGCCAAACGGCGCTAGGCGGCACTGAAGCTTTCTTT. This gives the protein CASSQTALGGTEAFF. The rearrangement joins TRBV4-3 to TRBJ1-1, with D hard to call. The V and J ends lost 2 bases and 4 bases respectively, with 14 bases between them. This CDR3 is 15 amino acids long. Per the germline V gene, CDR1 is LGHNA and CDR2 is YSLEER.

This clone came up a few times. The chain uses TRBV7-2 and TRBJ1-3; the D is unclear. The germline CDR1 and CDR2 sequences are SGHTA and FQGNSA. This CDR3 is built from 15 residues. The V end was cut by 4 bases, the J end by 0 bases, with 10 bases between. This chain's CDR3 is CASSSEISSGNTIYF. The DNA for the CDR3 is TGTGCCAGCAGCTCGGAGATTAGCTCTGGAAACACCATATATTTT.

The chain uses TRBV5-1 and TRBJ1-2, with D possibly matching TRBD1 (6 bases). CDR3 length: 14 residues. Germline V CDR1 and CDR2: SGHRS, YFSETQ. Between the trimmed V and J ends, which lost 4 bases and 3 bases, there was a span of 13 bases. The CDR3 region is CASSTHRADYGYTF. CDR3 in DNA: TGCGCCAGCAGCACCCACAGGGCGGACTATGGCTACACCTTC.

This clone was observed once. The chain links TRBV4-3 to TRBJ2-6; D is uncertain. Germline V CDR1 and CDR2: LGHNA, YSLEER. Trimming cost V 4 bases and J 0 bases, with 7 bases left between them. The CDR3 loop spans 15 amino acids. The CDR3 is CASSPQVSGANVLTF. The CDR3 bases are TGCGCCAGCAGCCCTCAGGTCTCTGGGGCCAACGTCCTGACTTTC.

This rearrangement joins TRBV10-3 to TRBJ2-3; 10 bases map to TRBD2. The CDR3 runs 15 residues. V lost 4 bases, J lost 7 bases, and 8 bases stayed unmatched. Germline loops: CDR1 ENHRY, CDR2 SYGVKD. The CDR3 DNA sequence: TGTGCCATCAGTGCAAGCGGGGGGGCCGTGAATACGCAGTATTTT. This sequence encodes CAISASGGAVNTQYF.

V and J are TRBV5-6 and TRBJ2-7; D not certain. This CDR3 region has 12 residues. Trimming took off 1 base at V and 3 bases at J, with 5 bases between the two ends. CDR1 and CDR2 (germline): SGHDT, YYEEEE. The CDR3 loop is CASSLSGYEQYF. The DNA for the CDR3 is TGTGCCAGCAGCTTGTCGGGCTACGAGCAGTACTTC.

This clone was seen more than once but under ten times. Written as DNA, the CDR3 is TGTGCCAGCAGCCCCGGGACAGGCTCTTATCAGCCCCAGCATTTT. This translates into CASSPGTGSYQPQHF. The chain couples TRBV7-9 to TRBJ1-5, with TRBD1 identical over 8 bases. From germline, CDR1 is SEHNR and CDR2 FQNEAQ (reference sequence). CDR3 length: 15 residues. Losses at the gene ends were 5 bases for V and 5 bases for J; bases not matched to a gene: 8.

The chain has TRBV7-2 and TRBJ2-4; weak D call: TRBD1 (6 bases). Trimming cost V 3 bases and J 5 bases, with 11 bases left between them. Germline values: CDR1 SGHTA, CDR2 FQGNSA. The CDR3 spans 14 residues. This chain's CDR3 is CASSFWGRENIQYF. As DNA, the CDR3 is TGTGCCAGCAGCTTTTGGGGGCGCGAAAACATTCAGTACTTC.

In nucleotides, the CDR3 is TGCGCCAGCAGCCAAGATGGGGGCGTCACTTTTAATGAAAAACTGTTTTTT. This encodes CASSQDGGVTFNEKLFF. The genes are TRBV4-1 and TRBJ1-4; a possible D gene is TRBD1 (6 bases). Germline assignment: CDR1 MGHRA and CDR2 YSYEKL. The CDR3 is made up of 17 amino acids. V lost 0 bases and J lost 4, with 15 bases in between.

V usage is TRBV6-6 and J usage is TRBJ2-4; D gene unclear. This CDR3 region has 16 residues. Germline V lookup: CDR1 MNHNY, CDR2 SVGAGI (reference sequence). V lost 6 bases and J 0 bases, leaving 15 bases between the germline ends. The CDR3 DNA is TGTGCCAGCAGGTCACCCGGGTCTTTAGCCAAAAACATTCAGTACTTC. It translates to CASRSPGSLAKNIQYF.

The chain couples TRBV28 to TRBJ1-2, with 12 nucleotides matching TRBD1. The germline gives CDR1 MDHEN, CDR2 SYDVKM. The trim removed 5 bases at V and 5 bases at J, leaving 6 bases unmatched. This CDR3 has 15 amino acids. The DNA for the CDR3 is TGTGCCAGCAGTCCTCCGGGACAGGGGGCTTATGGCTACACCTTC. Its translation is CASSPPGQGAYGYTF.

The genes are TRBV27 and TRBJ1-6; TRBD1 matches 7 bases. The CDR3 runs to 16 residues. With V trimmed by 3 bases and J by 6 bases, 8 bases remained unmatched. CDR1 is MNHEY and CDR2 is SMNVEV in the germline V gene (reference sequence). The CDR3 is CASSFLAPGGNSPLHF. The CDR3 DNA reads as TGTGCCAGCAGTTTCTTAGCCCCAGGGGGTAATTCACCCCTCCACTTT.

J is TRBJ1-5 and V is TRBV27; 7 positions match TRBD1. This CDR3 region has 15 residues. Unmatched junction bases numbered 9, after V lost 6 bases and J lost 4 bases. CDR1 is MNHEY, CDR2 SMNVEV, per germline (reference sequence). The CDR3, as DNA: TGTGCCAGCAGCGCCCATGGACAGGCAAATCAGCCCCAGCATTTT. This translates into CASSAHGQANQPQHF.

This clone was found once. The chain joins TRBV6-6 to TRBJ2-2; a weak D match, TRBD1 (6 bases). V gave up 6 bases and J gave up 2 bases, with 10 bases separating them. CDR1 MNHNY and CDR2 SVGAGI come from the germline V gene (reference sequence). This CDR3 is built from 14 residues. CDR3 coding DNA: TGTGCCAGCAGGAGGACAGATAACACCGGGGAGCTGTTTTTT. Its protein is CASRRTDNTGELFF.

The chain couples TRBV9 to TRBJ2-7, with 7 bases lining up with TRBD2. The germline V gene has CDR1 SGDLS and CDR2 YYNGEE. Trimming at V came to 3 bases and at J to 2 bases, leaving 5 bases not matched to a gene. This CDR3 comprises 14 residues. This CDR3 is CASSGGGGPYEQYF. The CDR3 coding sequence is TGTGCCAGCAGCGGCGGGGGAGGTCCCTACGAGCAGTACTTC. Complete variable domain (other parts from reference TRBV9 and TRBJ2-7): DSGVTQTPKHLITATGQRVTLRCSPRSGDLSVYWYQQSLDQGLQFLIQYYNGEERAKGNILERFSAQQFPDLHSELNLSSLELGDSALYFCASSGGGGPYEQYFGPGTRLTVT.

The chain has TRBV19 and TRBJ2-1; TRBD2 matches 13 bases. Germline V gene sequence: CDR1 LNHDA, CDR2 SQIVND (reference sequence). The CDR3 loop spans 15 amino acids. The trim removed 3 bases at V and 7 bases at J, leaving 3 bases unmatched. CDR3 loop: CASSMVGLAGNEQFF. CDR3 nucleotides: TGTGCCAGTAGTATGGTGGGACTAGCGGGAAATGAGCAGTTCTTC.

This clone was counted only a few times. This chain uses TRBV7-3 with TRBJ1-1; D not certain. This CDR3 comprises 13 residues. The V gene lost 1 base and the J gene lost 1 base, with 4 bases spanning the gap. Per the germline V gene, CDR1 is SGHTA and CDR2 is FQGTGA. CDR3 in DNA: TGTGCCAGCAGCTTAAATTCGAACACTGAAGCTTTCTTT. Its translation is CASSLNSNTEAFF. The whole variable domain, remainder taken from reference TRBV7-3 and TRBJ1-1, is GAGVSQTPSNKVTEKGKYVELRCDPISGHTALYWYRQSLGQGPEFLIYFQGTGAADDSGLPNDRFFAVRPEGSVSTLKIQRTERGDSAVYLCASSLNSNTEAFFGQGTRLTVV.

The table lists this clone with a count of one. The chain combines TRBV15 with TRBJ2-7; tentative D call: TRBD1 (5 bases). Germline values: CDR1 LNHNV, CDR2 YYDKDF (reference sequence). The length of the CDR3 is 15 residues. The V gene lost 1 base and the J gene lost 2 bases, with 12 bases spanning the gap. CDR3 DNA: TGTGCCACCAGCAGAGGAAGGCAGGGAACCTACGAGCAGTACTTC. This translates into CATSRGRQGTYEQYF.

V is TRBV6-6 and J is TRBJ2-1, with D maybe TRBD2 (5 bases). V was shortened by 2 bases and J by 9 bases, with 11 bases between the two germline ends. The germline CDR1 and CDR2 sequences are MNHNY and SVGAGI (reference sequence). This CDR3 is 13 amino acids long. CDR3 residues: CASSYPPGVEQFF. CDR3 nucleotides: TGTGCCAGCAGTTACCCACCCGGGGTTGAGCAGTTCTTC.

The V and J genes are TRBV5-6 and TRBJ1-5, with D maybe TRBD1 (5 bases). V lost 7 bases and J lost 5, with 22 bases in between. Germline V gives CDR1 SGHDT, CDR2 YYEEEE. The CDR3 spans 16 residues. DNA for the CDR3: TGTGCCAGCTCCTCCGGGGGGACCCAGGTCCATCAGCCCCAGCATTTT. Translating gives CASSSGGTQVHQPQHF.

There are a few counts of this clone. The chain recombines TRBV2 with TRBJ1-5; unclear D gene. The V end was cut by 2 bases, the J end by 0 bases, with 5 bases between. The CDR3 runs 14 residues. The V gene's germline CDR1 is SNHLY and CDR2 FYNNEI. The CDR3 is CASSESYSNQPQHF. The CDR3 nucleotides are TGTGCCAGCAGTGAAAGTTATAGCAATCAGCCCCAGCATTTT.